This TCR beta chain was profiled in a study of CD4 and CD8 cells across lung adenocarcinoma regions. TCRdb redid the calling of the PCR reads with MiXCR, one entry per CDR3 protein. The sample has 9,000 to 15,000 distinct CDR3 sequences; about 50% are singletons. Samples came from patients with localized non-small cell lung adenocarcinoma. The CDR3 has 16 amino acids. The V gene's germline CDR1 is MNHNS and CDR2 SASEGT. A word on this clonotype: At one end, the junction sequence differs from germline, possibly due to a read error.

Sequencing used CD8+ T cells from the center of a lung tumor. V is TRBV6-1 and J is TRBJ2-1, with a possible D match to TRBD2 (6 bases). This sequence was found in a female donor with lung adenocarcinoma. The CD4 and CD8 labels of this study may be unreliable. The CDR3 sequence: CASAASGRPTTDTQYF. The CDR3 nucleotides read TGTGCCAGCGCGGCGAGCGGGCGCCCAACCACAGATACGCAGTATTTC.